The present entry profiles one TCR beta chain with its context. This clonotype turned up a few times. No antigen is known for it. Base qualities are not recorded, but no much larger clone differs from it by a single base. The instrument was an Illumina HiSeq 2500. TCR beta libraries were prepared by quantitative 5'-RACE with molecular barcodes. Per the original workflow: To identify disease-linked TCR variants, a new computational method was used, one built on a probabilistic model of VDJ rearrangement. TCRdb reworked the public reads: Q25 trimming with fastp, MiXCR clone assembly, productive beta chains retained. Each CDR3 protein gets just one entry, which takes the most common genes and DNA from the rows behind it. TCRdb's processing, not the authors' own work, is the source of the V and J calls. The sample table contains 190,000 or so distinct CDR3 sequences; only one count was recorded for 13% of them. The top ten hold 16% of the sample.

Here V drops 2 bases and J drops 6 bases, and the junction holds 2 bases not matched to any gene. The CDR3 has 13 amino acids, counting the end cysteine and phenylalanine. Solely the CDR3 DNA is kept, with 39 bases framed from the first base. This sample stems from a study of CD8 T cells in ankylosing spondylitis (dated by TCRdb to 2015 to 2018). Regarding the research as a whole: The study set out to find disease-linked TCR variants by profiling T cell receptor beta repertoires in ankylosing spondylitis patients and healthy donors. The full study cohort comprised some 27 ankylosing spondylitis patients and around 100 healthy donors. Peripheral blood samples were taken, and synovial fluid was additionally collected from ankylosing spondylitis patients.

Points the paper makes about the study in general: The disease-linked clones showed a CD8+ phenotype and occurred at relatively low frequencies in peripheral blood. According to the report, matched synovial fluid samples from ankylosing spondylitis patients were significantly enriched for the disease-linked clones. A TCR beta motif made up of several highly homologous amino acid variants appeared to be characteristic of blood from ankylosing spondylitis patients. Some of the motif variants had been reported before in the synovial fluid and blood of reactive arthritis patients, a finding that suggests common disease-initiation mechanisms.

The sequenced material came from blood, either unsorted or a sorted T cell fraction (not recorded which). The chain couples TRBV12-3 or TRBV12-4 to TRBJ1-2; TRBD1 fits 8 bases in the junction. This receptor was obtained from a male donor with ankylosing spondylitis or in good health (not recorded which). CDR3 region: CASSLQGADGYTF. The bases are TGTGCCAGCAGTTTACAGGGGGCGGATGGCTACACCTTC.